Shown below are 20 T cell receptor beta chains from a single sample sequenced in a study of cytomegalovirus exposure and HLA in healthy donors. PCR primers comprised 60 Vbeta and 13 Jbeta primers. Sequencing used immunoSEQ multiplex PCR; TCRdb keeps in-frame clones, though not all of them. Here the sample spans about 43,000 clones, 60% to 85% being singletons. The sample taken for sequencing was PBMCs. The receptors here all came from a man under 40 in good health and CMV-seronegative.

This clone came up once. The rearrangement joins TRBV5-1 to TRBJ2-5, with 7 bases lining up with TRBD2. This CDR3 has 15 residues. CDR1 SGHRS and CDR2 YFSETQ come from the germline V gene. J lost 2 bases, V lost 3 bases, and 7 bases had no gene match. The CDR3 loop is CASSSLLASQETQYF. CDR3 bases: TGCGCCAGCAGCTCCTTACTAGCGTCTCAAGAGACCCAGTACTTC.

This clone came up once. The chain recombines TRBV11-2 with TRBJ2-7, with unresolved D. Germline CDR1 and CDR2: SGHAT and FQNNGV. The CDR3 length is 14 residues. Trimming cost V 8 bases and J 3 bases, with 17 bases left between them. The CDR3 DNA follows: TGTGCCAGCGGGTATGAGGCCCCGGACTACGAGCAGTACTTC. It encodes CASGYEAPDYEQYF.

The J gene is TRBJ1-4, the V gene TRBV27, with TRBD1 identical over 7 bases. There are 15 residues in the CDR3. The J segment lost 7 bases and the V segment lost 2 bases, leaving 7 bases of the junction unmatched. The germline V gene has CDR1 MNHEY and CDR2 SMNVEV (reference sequence). The CDR3 loop is CASSLQQGRSEKLFF. The CDR3 DNA sequence: TGTGCCAGCAGTTTACAACAGGGGCGTAGTGAAAAACTGTTTTTT.

This clone has a handful of counts. The V and J genes are TRBV18 and TRBJ2-3, with 11 positions matching TRBD1. V dropped 6 bases and J dropped 2; count of bases not matched to a gene: 7. The CDR3 is 16 amino acids. Germline assignment: CDR1 KGHSH and CDR2 LQKENI. The CDR3 sequence is CASSLRTGGDTDTQYF. Here the CDR3 DNA reads TGTGCCAGCTCGCTTAGGACAGGGGGCGACACAGATACGCAGTATTTT. Supplemented by reference TRBV18 and TRBJ2-3, the full variable domain reads NAGVMQNPRHLVRRRGQEARLRCSPMKGHSHVYWYRQLPEEGLKFMVYLQKENIIDESGMPKERFSAEFPKEGPSILRIQQVVRGDSAAYFCASSLRTGGDTDTQYFGPGTRLTVL.

The rearrangement uses TRBV19 and TRBJ1-2; D remains unclear. The CDR3 is 13 amino acids. From germline, CDR1 is LNHDA and CDR2 SQIVND (reference sequence). Deletions cut 7 bases from V and 0 bases from J, with 9 bases between. The CDR3 coding sequence is TGTGCCAGTATTAAGAACTCTAACTATGGCTACACCTTC. Its translation is CASIKNSNYGYTF. The whole variable domain, remainder taken from reference TRBV19 and TRBJ1-2, is DGGITQSPKYLFRKEGQNVTLSCEQNLNHDAMYWYRQDPGQGLRLIYYSQIVNDFQKGDIAEGYSVSREKKESFPLTVTSAQKNPTAFYLCASIKNSNYGYTFGSGTRLTVV.

This chain connects TRBV13 to TRBJ1-2; a possible D gene is TRBD1 (5 bases). V was shortened by 5 bases and J by 7 bases, with 11 bases between the two germline ends. The length of the CDR3 is 12 residues. From germline, CDR1 is PRHDT and CDR2 FYEKMQ (reference sequence). Written as DNA, the CDR3 is TGTGCCAGCAGCGTCCGGGGGGGTGGCTACACCTTC. Translated, it gives CASSVRGGGYTF.

This clone was seen just once. The V gene is TRBV7-6, the J gene TRBJ1-1; TRBD1 is a possible D gene (6 bases). V was clipped by 5 bases and J by 7 bases, with 14 bases between them. Germline CDR1 reads SGHVS; CDR2 reads FNYEAQ. CDR3 size: 13 residues. The CDR3 DNA is TGTGCCAGCAGCGATTACCAACAGGGTGAAGCTTTCTTT. Translation gives CASSDYQQGEAFF.

This clone was recorded only once. This rearrangement joins TRBV19 to TRBJ1-6; 9 nucleotides line up with TRBD1. The CDR3 consists of 14 residues. With 4 bases clipped from V and 9 bases from J, the junction kept 4 bases outside the gene matches. Germline-derived CDR1 and CDR2 are LNHDA and SQIVND (reference sequence). The DNA of the CDR3 is TGTGCCAGTAGTAACGGACAGGGGAGTTCACCCCTCCACTTT. The encoded protein is CASSNGQGSSPLHF.

The chain uses TRBV7-8 and TRBJ1-2; 7 bases fit TRBD1. Per germline, CDR1 SGHVS and CDR2 FQNEAQ. This CDR3 has 14 amino acids. Unmatched junction bases numbered 7, after V lost 5 bases and J lost 4 bases. Written as DNA, the CDR3 is TGTGCCAGCAGCCATAAGACAGGGACCTATGGCTACACCTTC. Its translation is CASSHKTGTYGYTF.

The rearrangement links TRBV6-1 to TRBJ2-1; 7 bases agree with TRBD1. This CDR3 comprises 15 residues. After removal of 6 bases from V and 6 bases from J, the junction contained 11 bases not matched to a gene. Germline assignment: CDR1 MNHNS and CDR2 SASEGT. This chain's CDR3 is CASRARTGGGNEQFF. The CDR3 DNA is TGTGCCAGCAGAGCCCGGACAGGTGGGGGCAATGAGCAGTTCTTC.

This clone was seen a few times. V usage is TRBV5-5 and J usage is TRBJ1-5; D is ambiguous. Germline V gene sequence: CDR1 SGHKS, CDR2 YYEKEE (reference sequence). This CDR3 has 15 residues. Between the trimmed V and J ends, which lost 4 bases and 3 bases, there was a span of 14 bases. The chain's CDR3 is CASSPDGRDNQPQHF. The CDR3 region has the DNA TGTGCCAGCAGCCCGGACGGACGGGACAATCAGCCCCAGCATTTT.

There are a few counts of this clone. The CDR3 region is CAWSVRLRDTYEQYF. CDR3 DNA: TGTGCCTGGAGTGTACGGTTAAGGGACACCTACGAGCAGTACTTC. J is TRBJ2-7 and V is TRBV30, with TRBD1 as a possible D gene (6 bases). V was trimmed by 0 bases and J by 2 bases, leaving 14 bases between them. This CDR3 comprises 15 residues. Germline lookup yields CDR1 GTSNPN and CDR2 SVGIG (reference sequence).

There are a few counts of this clone. The genes are TRBV11-2 and TRBJ2-2, with D uncertain. CDR3 length equals 13 residues. CDR1 SGHAT and CDR2 FQNNGV come from the germline V gene. V lost 2 bases and J 4 bases, leaving 5 bases between the germline ends. CDR3 in DNA: TGTGCCAGCAGCTTACAGTTCACCGGGGAGCTGTTTTTT. It encodes CASSLQFTGELFF.

The CDR3 is CASSLDRNTEAFF. CDR3 nucleotides: TGTGCCAGCAGCTTGGACAGGAACACTGAAGCTTTCTTT. The chain links TRBV5-4 to TRBJ1-1; D unclear. The CDR3 is 13 residues long. The V and J ends lost 0 bases and 1 base respectively, with 4 bases between them. Germline CDR1 is SGHNT and CDR2 is YYREEE (reference sequence).

This clone has more than one count but fewer than ten. The chain is built from TRBV2 and TRBJ2-1; 12 positions match TRBD2. Germline CDR1 reads SNHLY; CDR2 reads FYNNEI. The length of the CDR3 is 15 residues. Trimming cost V 4 bases and J 10 bases; bases outside gene matches: 8. The CDR3 sequence is CASSAGLAGPIEQFF. The CDR3 DNA sequence: TGTGCCAGCAGTGCAGGACTAGCGGGGCCAATAGAGCAGTTCTTC.

The V gene is TRBV9, the J gene TRBJ2-5; 9 bases map to TRBD1. Germline CDR1 and CDR2: SGDLS and YYNGEE. The V and J ends lost 5 bases and 5 bases, in that order; junction bases with no gene match: 10. The length of the CDR3 is 15 residues. The CDR3 reads CASRATGGRGETQYF. CDR3 coding DNA: TGTGCCAGCAGAGCGACAGGGGGTAGGGGGGAGACCCAGTACTTC.

This clone was picked up a small number of times. The chain has TRBV7-6 and TRBJ1-1, with 12 bases aligning to TRBD1. Germline lookup yields CDR1 SGHVS and CDR2 FNYEAQ. The CDR3 sequence is 17 residues long. V shed 2 bases, J shed 1 base, and the junction held 5 bases outside the gene matches. The CDR3 DNA reads as TGTGCCAGCAGCTTATCTCCGGGACAGGGGGCGAACACTGAAGCTTTCTTT. Its protein is CASSLSPGQGANTEAFF.

The rearrangement links TRBV5-4 to TRBJ2-6, with a possible D match to TRBD2 (5 bases). The length of the CDR3 is 15 residues. In germline, CDR1 is SGHNT, CDR2 YYREEE (reference sequence). V was trimmed by 4 bases and J by 2 bases, leaving 10 bases between them. In DNA, the CDR3 is TGTGCCAGCAGCCCCCCCGGGACTGGGGCCAACGTCCTGACTTTC. Translating it yields CASSPPGTGANVLTF.

The chain uses TRBV7-2 and TRBJ2-1, with D tentatively TRBD1 (6 bases). CDR1 and CDR2 from the germline V gene are SGHTA and FQGNSA. CDR3 length equals 14 residues. The V gene lost 5 bases and the J gene lost 5 bases, with 13 bases spanning the gap. CDR3 residues: CASSARDNNNEQFF. The CDR3 nucleotides read TGTGCCAGCAGCGCACGGGACAATAACAATGAGCAGTTCTTC.

A single count supports this clone. The chain uses TRBV6-5 and TRBJ1-3; TRBD1 matches 7 bases. The germline V gene has CDR1 MNHEY and CDR2 SVGAGI. V was pared by 5 bases and J by 0 bases, with 1 base of the junction left unmatched. The CDR3 is 14 amino acids. CDR3 sequence (DNA): TGTGCCAGCAGTGGGACAGACTCTGGAAACACCATATATTTT. This sequence encodes CASSGTDSGNTIYF.